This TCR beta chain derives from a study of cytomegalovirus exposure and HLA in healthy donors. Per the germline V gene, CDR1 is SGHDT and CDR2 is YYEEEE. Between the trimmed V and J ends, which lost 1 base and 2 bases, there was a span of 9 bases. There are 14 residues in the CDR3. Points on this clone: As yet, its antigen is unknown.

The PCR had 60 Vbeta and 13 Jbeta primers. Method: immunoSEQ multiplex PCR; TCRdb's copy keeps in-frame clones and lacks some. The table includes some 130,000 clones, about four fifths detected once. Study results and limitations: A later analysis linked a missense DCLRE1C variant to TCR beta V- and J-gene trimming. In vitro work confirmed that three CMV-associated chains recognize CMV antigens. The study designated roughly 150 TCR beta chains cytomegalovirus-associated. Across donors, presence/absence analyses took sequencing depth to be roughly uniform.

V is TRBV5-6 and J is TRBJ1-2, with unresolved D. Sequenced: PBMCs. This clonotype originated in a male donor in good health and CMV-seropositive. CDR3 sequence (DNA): TGTGCCAGCAGCTTGATGGCGGGGAACTATGGCTACACCTTC. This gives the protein CASSLMAGNYGYTF.